This T cell receptor (beta chain) is from a study of blood T cell repertoires in COVID-19. At the level of the study: The origin of the acute and convalescent COVID-19 samples was the United States, Italy and Spain. The analysed material was cDNA or gDNA that came from T cells, B-cell-depleted T cells, or PBMCs.

Original analysis: Amplified reference gene primers provided the basis for estimating nucleated cell counts. Clones were sequenced by immunoSEQ multiplex PCR, and TCRdb holds only the in-frame ones, with some missing. The V and J calls and the clone size are those of that table, but D and trimming were determined from the DNA. The table has approximately 76,000 clones, around nine tenths seen once; the top ten hold under 15%. With 7 bases clipped from V and 9 bases from J, the junction kept 13 bases outside the gene matches. The CDR3 spans 16 residues. Looked up from germline, CDR1 is KGHDR and CDR2 is SFDVKD. This clone was seen at least ten times.

The genes are TRBV24-1 and TRBJ1-6; TRBD1 aligns across 8 bases. This TCR was recovered from a woman in her fifties or sixties with acute or convalescent COVID-19. Sequencing was carried out using peripheral blood. The CDR3 coding sequence is TGTGCCACCAGAAGGACCCCGGGACAGGTTAGTTCACCCCTCCACTTT. Residues: CATRRTPGQVSSPLHF.